These 8 T cell receptor beta chains were sequenced from one sample in a study of blood T cells in healthy people across ages. A J-beta primer mix and a sample-barcoded 5' primer were used in a second PCR of roughly 6 to 11 cycles. TCRdb re-called the 5' RACE reads through MiXCR, storing one row per CDR3 protein. This sample has around 990,000 distinct CDR3 sequences, with less than 45% found just once. Sequencing was carried out using blood. The receptors here all came from a man younger than 35 in good health.

This clonotype was counted a few times. The chain recombines TRBV4-3 with TRBJ2-2; unclear D gene. The length of the CDR3 is 14 residues. V lost 1 base, J lost 2 bases, and 5 bases lay in between. Per germline, CDR1 LGHNA and CDR2 YSLEER. This chain's CDR3 is CASSQVTNTGELFF. DNA of the CDR3: TGCGCCAGCAGCCAAGTAACCAACACCGGGGAGCTGTTTTTT.

The J gene is TRBJ1-1, the V gene TRBV7-9, with unresolved D. Germline assignment: CDR1 SEHNR and CDR2 FQNEAQ (reference sequence). Trimming took off 2 bases at V and 2 bases at J, with 9 bases between the two ends. CDR3 length equals 14 residues. The CDR3 DNA is TGTGCCAGCAGCTTAATCCACGGCAACACTGAAGCTTTCTTT. Its translation is CASSLIHGNTEAFF.

The rearrangement links TRBV5-1 to TRBJ2-3; TRBD1 might be the D (5 bases). This CDR3 comprises 15 residues. The V gene's germline CDR1 is SGHRS and CDR2 YFSETQ. Trimming pared 1 base from V and 0 bases from J, leaving 9 bases between. The CDR3 is CASSLQGSSTDTQYF. Here the CDR3 DNA reads TGCGCCAGCAGCTTGCAGGGTTCTAGCACAGATACGCAGTATTTT.

At least ten counts were recorded for this clonotype. This chain connects TRBV5-1 to TRBJ2-7; D is unresolved. The CDR3 contains 12 residues. The germline V and J ends were trimmed by 2 bases and 0 bases, with 3 bases remaining between them. Germline V gene data show CDR1 as SGHRS and CDR2 as YFSETQ. CDR3 nucleotides: TGCGCCAGCAGCTTCAGCTCCTACGAGCAGTACTTC. Its translation: CASSFSSYEQYF.

Here the CDR3 reads CASSQGTGVYNEQFF. The CDR3 coding sequence is TGTGCCAGCAGCCAAGGTACAGGGGTCTACAATGAGCAGTTCTTC. V gene TRBV14 combines with J gene TRBJ2-1, with 7 bases identical to TRBD1. This CDR3 comprises 15 residues. Losses at the gene ends were 1 base for V and 3 bases for J; bases not matched to a gene: 3. Germline lookup yields CDR1 SGHDN and CDR2 FVKESK.

This clonotype has only a few counts. The chain uses TRBV27 and TRBJ2-5; 7 nucleotides agree with TRBD1. CDR3 length equals 15 residues. In germline, CDR1 is MNHEY, CDR2 SMNVEV (reference sequence). Germline trimming cut 6 bases from V and 3 bases from J; bases unmatched to any gene: 10. In DNA, the CDR3 is TGTGCCAGCAGAAGGCCCCGGGACAGTAAAGAGACCCAGTACTTC. Protein sequence: CASRRPRDSKETQYF.

The chain recombines TRBV28 with TRBJ2-1; 7 nucleotides align to TRBD2. The end of the DNA is better explained by TRBJ2-7, so the J call may be wrong. CDR3 length equals 17 residues. Germline V gives CDR1 MDHEN, CDR2 SYDVKM. CDR3 in amino acids: CASRLLRGGSSYNEQYF. Here the CDR3 DNA reads TGTGCCAGCAGACTACTACGGGGCGGGAGCTCCTACAATGAGCAGTACTTC.

This clonotype was seen a few times. The DNA for the CDR3 is TGCAGTGCTAGGGGGGGCGGGAAGGGCAATCAGCCCCAGCATTTT. Its protein is CSARGGGKGNQPQHF. This chain links TRBV20-1 with TRBJ1-5; D might be TRBD1 (6 bases). With 3 bases removed from V and 2 bases from J, the gap between germline ends came to 14 bases. CDR1 is DFQATT, CDR2 SNEGSKA, per germline (reference sequence). The length of the CDR3 is 15 residues.